One and the same sample provided the 28 T cell receptor beta chains below, sequenced in a study of blood T cell repertoires in COVID-19. Here immunoSEQ multiplex PCR was the method, and the copy in TCRdb shows in-frame clones only, minus some. This table holds about 100,000 clones, just over 90% found once. Sequencing was carried out using peripheral blood. Receptors were obtained from a man in his fifties with active COVID-19.

The chain links TRBV11-3 to TRBJ1-5; D possibly corresponds to TRBD1 (6 bases). Germline CDR1 reads SGHNT; CDR2 reads YENEEA. This CDR3 is 15 amino acids long. Deletions cut 4 bases from V and 8 bases from J, with 18 bases between. The CDR3 DNA is TGTGCCAGCAGCTCAGGGGTGTGGCAGTATGAGCCCCAGCATTTT. Its translation: CASSSGVWQYEPQHF.

This sequence joins TRBV2 and TRBJ2-5; D is unresolved. CDR1 SNHLY and CDR2 FYNNEI come from the germline V gene. CDR3 length equals 14 residues. V was trimmed by 9 bases and J by 1 base, leaving 15 bases between them. For the CDR3, the DNA is TGTGCCAGTCTTGCGCGGCCACCCCAAGAGACCCAGTACTTC. This encodes CASLARPPQETQYF.

The V gene is TRBV5-6, the J gene TRBJ2-1; 15 nucleotides line up with TRBD2. CDR3 length equals 14 residues. V lost 6 bases to trimming and J lost 9 bases; unmatched junction nucleotides: 4. Germline assignment: CDR1 SGHDT and CDR2 YYEEEE. The CDR3: CASKGTSGGFEQFF. The CDR3 DNA sequence: TGTGCCAGCAAAGGGACTAGCGGGGGGTTTGAGCAGTTCTTC. Looking up the rest from reference TRBV5-6 and TRBJ2-1 gives the full variable domain: DAGVTQSPTHLIKTRGQQVTLRCSPKSGHDTVSWYQQALGQGPQFIFQYYEEEERQRGNFPDRFSGHQFPNYSSELNVNALLLGDSALYLCASKGTSGGFEQFFGPGTRLTVL.

CDR3 amino acids: CSVRDRSTDTQYF. CDR3 in DNA: TGCAGCGTTCGGGACAGGTCCACAGATACGCAGTATTTT. The V and J genes are TRBV29-1 and TRBJ2-3; the match to TRBD1 covers 8 bases. This CDR3 region has 13 residues. The germline V gene encodes CDR1 SQVTM and CDR2 ANQGSEA. V lost 5 bases, J lost 2 bases, and 3 bases stayed unmatched.

The V and J genes are TRBV6-4 and TRBJ1-2; 9 bases line up with TRBD1. V trimming: 4 bases; J trimming: 6 bases; junction bases outside the gene matches: 12. Looked up from germline, CDR1 is MRHNA and CDR2 is SNTAGT. The CDR3 totals 16 residues. Written as DNA, the CDR3 is TGTGCCAGCAGTGGTCAGGGACAGGGCGGTTTCAATGGCTACACCTTC. Its translation is CASSGQGQGGFNGYTF.

In its sample, this clone was seen once. V and J are TRBV15 and TRBJ2-1; D is possibly TRBD2 (5 bases). Trimming removed 2 bases from V and 3 bases from J, with 11 bases in between. This CDR3 spans 15 amino acids. CDR1 is LNHNV, CDR2 YYDKDF, per germline (reference sequence). The CDR3 loop is CATSRLTSYYNEQFF. The CDR3, as DNA: TGTGCCACCAGCAGACTAACTAGTTACTACAATGAGCAGTTCTTC.

CDR3 region: CATSRGLQGRNTEAFF. The CDR3, as DNA: TGTGCCACCAGCAGAGGTCTACAGGGCCGGAACACTGAAGCTTTCTTT. The chain has TRBV15 and TRBJ1-1, with D perhaps matching TRBD1 (6 bases). The CDR3 covers 16 residues. Trimming cost V 1 base and J 1 base, with 13 bases left between them. The germline V gene encodes CDR1 LNHNV and CDR2 YYDKDF (reference sequence).

The V and J genes are TRBV2 and TRBJ2-5; 9 positions match TRBD2. After removal of 8 bases from V and 2 bases from J, the junction contained 6 bases not matched to a gene. Germline CDR1 is SNHLY and CDR2 is FYNNEI. This CDR3 has 14 residues. The DNA of the CDR3 is TGTGCCAGCGGGAGCGGGAGGAGACAAGAGACCCAGTACTTC. This sequence encodes CASGSGRRQETQYF.

The chain combines TRBV6-5 with TRBJ2-2; tentative D call: TRBD1 (6 bases). The CDR3 is made up of 16 amino acids. Germline loops: CDR1 MNHEY, CDR2 SVGAGI. V was trimmed by 2 bases and J by 1 base, leaving 11 bases between them. The CDR3 sequence: CASSYLTDRNTGELFF. Written as DNA, the CDR3 is TGTGCCAGCAGTTACCTAACGGACAGGAACACCGGGGAGCTGTTTTTT.

This clone was recorded once. V and J are TRBV9 and TRBJ2-7; 7 bases map to TRBD1. V dropped 2 bases and J dropped 3; count of bases not matched to a gene: 5. Germline V gives CDR1 SGDLS, CDR2 YYNGEE. The CDR3 has 14 residues. The CDR3 bases are TGTGCCAGCAGCGTTACAGGGGAGTTCTACGAGCAGTACTTC. Translation: CASSVTGEFYEQYF.

The chain uses TRBV4-1 and TRBJ1-5; D unclear. The germline CDR1 and CDR2 sequences are MGHRA and YSYEKL. V gave up 4 bases and J gave up 11 bases, with 18 bases separating them. The CDR3 is 14 amino acids. The CDR3 bases are TGCGCCAGCAGCCCTAATAATAATTTTGTGTCCCAGCATTTT. Amino acid sequence: CASSPNNNFVSQHF.

The chain has TRBV5-1 and TRBJ2-3, with TRBD2 as a possible D gene (6 bases). In germline, CDR1 is SGHRS, CDR2 YFSETQ. This CDR3 comprises 16 residues. Trimming removed 1 base from V and 3 bases from J, with 15 bases in between. CDR3: CASSLSGLSPTDTQYF. The CDR3 bases are TGCGCCAGCAGCTTGTCGGGACTCTCACCTACAGATACGCAGTATTTT.

The V and J genes are TRBV4-2 and TRBJ2-1, with 8 nucleotides matching TRBD2. From germline, CDR1 is LGHNA and CDR2 YNFKEQ. Unmatched junction bases numbered 3, after V lost 2 bases and J lost 6 bases. The CDR3 is 14 residues long. CDR3 DNA: TGTGCCAGCAGCCAAAAGCGGGGGTCCAATGAGCAGTTCTTC. Its protein product is CASSQKRGSNEQFF.

The genes are TRBV7-9 and TRBJ1-4; D is uncertain. CDR1 and CDR2 from the germline V gene are SEHNR and FQNEAQ (reference sequence). Deletions cut 1 base from V and 5 bases from J, with 14 bases between. CDR3 length: 16 amino acids. CDR3: CASSLVQWALNEKLFF. DNA of the CDR3: TGTGCCAGCAGCTTAGTTCAATGGGCCCTAAATGAAAAACTGTTTTTT.

This clone was found once. This rearrangement joins TRBV11-2 to TRBJ1-1; D possibly corresponds to TRBD1 (5 bases). Germline values: CDR1 SGHAT, CDR2 FQNNGV. V was shortened by 1 base and J by 7 bases, with 7 bases between the two germline ends. This CDR3 is 12 amino acids long. The CDR3 loop is CASSLAGREAFF. CDR3 DNA sequence: TGTGCCAGCAGCTTAGCAGGGCGTGAAGCTTTCTTT.

The chain employs TRBV7-2 and TRBJ2-1; 7 bases align to TRBD2. This CDR3 is 17 amino acids long. CDR1 is SGHTA and CDR2 is FQGNSA in the germline V gene. The V segment lost 0 bases and the J segment 3 bases; nucleotides outside the gene matches: 8. The CDR3 DNA sequence: TGTGCCAGCAGCTTAGCAGGTAGTTTAGCGGGCTACAATGAGCAGTTCTTC. It translates to CASSLAGSLAGYNEQFF. Full variable domain (missing parts from reference TRBV7-2 and TRBJ2-1): GAGVSQSPSNKVTEKGKDVELRCDPISGHTALYWYRQSLGQGLEFLIYFQGNSAPDKSGLPSDRFSAERTGGSVSTLTIQRTQQEDSAVYLCASSLAGSLAGYNEQFFGPGTRLTVL.

CDR3 coding DNA: TGTGCCAGCAGCCAAACCGGGACTAGCGTCCTGAATGAGCAGTTCTTC. Its translation is CASSQTGTSVLNEQFF. The chain is built from TRBV3-1 (or the pseudogene TRBV3-2) and TRBJ2-1, with 10 nucleotides matching TRBD2. The germline gives CDR1 LGHDT, CDR2 YNNKEL (reference sequence). The V gene end was trimmed by 2 bases and the J gene end by 7 bases; junction bases not matched to a gene: 8. CDR3 length: 16 residues.

This clone was observed once. The V gene is TRBV2, the J gene TRBJ1-5, with 7 bases fitting TRBD1. V lost 8 bases, J lost 1 base, and 8 bases stayed unmatched. Germline assignment: CDR1 SNHLY and CDR2 FYNNEI. This CDR3 is built from 15 residues. Here the CDR3 DNA reads TGTGCCAGCCGGAGGGGGCGCGAGAGCAATCAGCCCCAGCATTTT. Translated: CASRRGRESNQPQHF.

The chain couples TRBV7-2 to TRBJ2-2, with unresolved D. Germline assignment: CDR1 SGHTA and CDR2 FQGNSA. V was pared by 6 bases and J by 5 bases, with 7 bases between. The CDR3 is made up of 12 amino acids. The CDR3 region is CASRAATGELFF. Written as DNA, the CDR3 is TGTGCCAGCAGAGCTGCTACCGGGGAGCTGTTTTTT.

The genes are TRBV24-1 and TRBJ1-2; D is ambiguous. The CDR3 has 13 residues. Germline V CDR1 and CDR2: KGHDR, SFDVKD. V dropped 3 bases and J dropped 8 bases, with 12 bases sitting between them. CDR3 region: CATSDSFTGGYTF. In DNA, the CDR3 is TGTGCCACCAGTGATAGCTTTACGGGGGGCTACACCTTC.

CDR3 protein: CASSLDSNEQFF. The CDR3 DNA reads as TGTGCCAGCAGCTTAGACAGCAATGAGCAGTTCTTC. This chain joins TRBV7-9 and TRBJ2-1; D unresolved. CDR1 SEHNR and CDR2 FQNEAQ come from the germline V gene (reference sequence). This CDR3 comprises 12 residues. Trimming stripped 1 base from V and 6 bases from J, with 4 bases between.

The chain is built from TRBV20-1 and TRBJ1-4; 7 positions agree with TRBD1. The CDR3 totals 13 residues. Trimming removed 3 bases from V and 5 bases from J; junction bases left unmatched: 3. In germline, CDR1 is DFQATT, CDR2 SNEGSKA (reference sequence). The CDR3 DNA reads TGCAGTGCTAGTCAGGGGGTAAATGAAAAACTGTTTTTT. Translated: CSASQGVNEKLFF.

The chain carries TRBV5-1 and TRBJ2-1; the match to TRBD2 covers 8 bases. The junction had 9 bases not matched to a gene; V was cut back by 3 bases and J by 7 bases. This CDR3 spans 15 amino acids. Germline V gene sequence: CDR1 SGHRS, CDR2 YFSETQ. The CDR3: CASSSNGLAGNEQFF. CDR3 DNA sequence: TGCGCCAGCAGCTCAAACGGACTAGCTGGTAATGAGCAGTTCTTC. The whole variable domain, filled in from reference TRBV5-1 and TRBJ2-1, reads KAGVTQTPRYLIKTRGQQVTLSCSPISGHRSVSWYQQTPGQGLQFLFEYFSETQRNKGNFPGRFSGRQFSNSRSEMNVSTLELGDSALYLCASSSNGLAGNEQFFGPGTRLTVL.

This sequence joins TRBV5-5 and TRBJ1-2; 9 positions match TRBD1. The trim removed 4 bases at V and 7 bases at J, leaving 8 bases unmatched. Looked up from germline, CDR1 is SGHKS and CDR2 is YYEKEE (reference sequence). The CDR3 sequence is 14 residues long. CDR3 sequence: CASSSRDRAIGYTF. CDR3 nucleotide sequence: TGTGCCAGCAGCAGTCGGGACAGGGCGATTGGCTACACCTTC.

This chain joins TRBV3-1 (or the pseudogene TRBV3-2) and TRBJ2-5, with D possibly TRBD1 on 6 matching bases. The germline V and J ends were trimmed by 6 bases and 2 bases, with 10 bases remaining between them. This CDR3 is built from 13 residues. Per germline, CDR1 LGHDT and CDR2 YNNKEL (reference sequence). The DNA for the CDR3 is TGTGCCAGCAGGCAAACAGGGCAAGAGACCCAGTACTTC. This codes for CASRQTGQETQYF.

The V and J genes are TRBV2 and TRBJ2-5, with D unresolved. The CDR3 sequence is 13 residues long. Deletions cut 3 bases from V and 0 bases from J, with 5 bases between. CDR1 is SNHLY and CDR2 is FYNNEI in the germline V gene. The CDR3 loop reads CASSERYQETQYF. The CDR3 region has the DNA TGTGCCAGCAGTGAGCGGTACCAAGAGACCCAGTACTTC.

A few counts support this clone. The V gene is TRBV6-5, the J gene TRBJ1-5, with D tentatively TRBD1 (5 bases). The germline V gene has CDR1 MNHEY and CDR2 SVGAGI. Trimming took 4 bases from V and 4 from J, leaving 11 bases between them. The CDR3 contains 14 residues. The CDR3 reads CASSSGRENQPQHF. The CDR3 bases are TGTGCCAGCAGTTCCGGCAGGGAAAATCAGCCCCAGCATTTT.

This clone was observed once. The gene calls are TRBV29-1 and TRBJ2-5; perhaps TRBD2 as D (6 bases). CDR1 is SQVTM, CDR2 ANQGSEA, per germline. The CDR3 spans 14 residues. Trimming stripped 5 bases from V and 5 bases from J, with 18 bases between. CDR3 bases: TGCAGCGTTCAAGGACGACCCGGGGGTGAGACCCAGTACTTC. Protein sequence: CSVQGRPGGETQYF.